The clone carrying this TCR beta chain was counted at least ten times. Construction of the TCRbeta library involved unique molecular identifiers. TCRdb ran MiXCR on the PCR reads and lists one entry per CDR3 protein. The sample lists under 350,000 distinct CDR3 sequences; 9.9% were seen once. This sample is drawn from a study of T-cell reconstitution after alpha-beta-depleted transplantation in children. V shed 7 bases and J shed 4 bases, with 13 bases lying between them. The CDR3 runs 13 residues. The source of this sequence is a human donor who donated a stem cell graft to a child with SCID. The starting material was PBMCs from the stem cell graft donor, obtained from the stem cell graft. This chain connects TRBV12-3 or TRBV12-4 to TRBJ1-2; D remains unclear. The CDR3 DNA reads TGTGCCAGCACCCAACCAGCCTTCTATGGCTACACCTTC. Its translation: CASTQPAFYGYTF.